The sample holds one count of the clone carrying this T cell receptor beta chain. No antigen is known for it. The data were obtained in a study of graft-versus-host responses after intestinal transplantation. Germline V gene data show CDR1 as GTSNPN and CDR2 as SVGIG (reference sequence). Germline trimming cut 3 bases from V and 2 bases from J; bases unmatched to any gene: 7. The CDR3 length is 15 residues. This table comes from immunoSEQ multiplex PCR, and its TCRdb copy is limited to in-frame clones, with some not included. The sample has over 45,000 clones, approximately 94% seen once. This specimen was unstimulated CD4+ T cells sorted from spleen or lymph node cells, taken before transplant. This TCR came from a human donor who was the organ donor for an intestinal transplant. V is TRBV30 and J is TRBJ2-3, with TRBD1 identical over 8 bases. The CDR3 region has the DNA TGTGCCTGGAGCAACAGGGGGTTTCACACAGATACGCAGTATTTT. Protein sequence: CAWSNRGFHTDTQYF.